This T cell receptor (beta chain) originates from a study of blood T cell repertoires in COVID-19. Study-level information: The study drew acute and convalescent COVID-19 samples from the United States, Italy and Spain. PBMCs, B-cell-depleted T cells, or T cells provided the cDNA or gDNA that made up the material.

Repertoires were generated with immunoSEQ multiplex PCR, while TCRdb's copy carries only in-frame clones and drops some. Of roughly 400,000 clones detected, approximately 87% appear once; the ten largest clones hold approximately 10%. Living in about two dozen US areas, the participants were between roughly 18 and 90 years of age. Two negative PCRs, clearance, or symptom resolution were required of recovered Cohort 3 donors. The CDR3 has 12 amino acids. Germline CDR1 SGHRS, CDR2 YFSETQ. Trimming stripped 3 bases from V and 5 bases from J, with 8 bases between. The sample holds a few counts of this clone.

The specimen sequenced was PBMCs or T cells enriched from blood (not recorded which). This clonotype originated in a woman in her 50s who had recovered from COVID-19. This chain uses TRBV5-1 with TRBJ1-1; possibly TRBD1 for D (5 bases). The CDR3, as DNA: TGCGCCAGCAGCTCCAGGGTTACTGAAGCTTTCTTT. Translating it yields CASSSRVTEAFF.